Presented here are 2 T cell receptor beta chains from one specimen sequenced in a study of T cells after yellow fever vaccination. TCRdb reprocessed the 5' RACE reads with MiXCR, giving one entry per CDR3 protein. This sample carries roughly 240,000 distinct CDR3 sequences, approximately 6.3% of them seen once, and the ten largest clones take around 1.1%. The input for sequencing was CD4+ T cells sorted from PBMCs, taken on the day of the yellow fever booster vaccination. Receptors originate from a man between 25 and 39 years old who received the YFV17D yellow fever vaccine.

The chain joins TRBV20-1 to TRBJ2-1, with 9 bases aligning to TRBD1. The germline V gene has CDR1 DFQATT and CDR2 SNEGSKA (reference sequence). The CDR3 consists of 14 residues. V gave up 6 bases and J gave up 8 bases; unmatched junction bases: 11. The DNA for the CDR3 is TGCAGTGCGTCACAGGGGGCAGGGGTCTATGAGCAGTTCTTC. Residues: CSASQGAGVYEQFF.

The CDR3 loop reads CSAGTASNQPQHF. The DNA of the CDR3 is TGCAGCGCTGGGACAGCAAGCAATCAGCCCCAGCATTTT. This chain links TRBV29-1 with TRBJ1-5, with 7 bases identical to TRBD1. Germline trimming cut 7 bases from V and 1 base from J; bases unmatched to any gene: 4. Germline V CDR1 and CDR2: SQVTM, ANQGSEA. The CDR3 covers 13 residues.